These T cell receptor beta chains were read from a single sample in a study of cytomegalovirus exposure and HLA in healthy donors. Measured with immunoSEQ multiplex PCR; TCRdb has only the in-frame clones, and not every one. The table lists about 130,000 clones, approximately 84% of them singletons. Sequenced: PBMCs. The receptors stem from a man aged 30 to 45 in good health and CMV-seropositive. Both conserved end residues are part of each CDR3. Each record gives: D gene, clone size, V gene, J gene, CDR3 protein, CDR3 DNA. The D gene is left open where the match is weak. The size entry is marked missing in some rows and otherwise reads once, few, many or a size class.

.	.	TRBV9	TRBJ2-2	CASSPRGDYNTGELFF	TGTGCCAGCAGCCCTAGGGGGGACTACAACACCGGGGAGCTGTTTTTT
TRBD1	.	TRBV18	TRBJ2-7	CASSSTTGTSYEQYF	TGTGCCAGCTCATCCACGACAGGGACGAGCTACGAGCAGTACTTC
.	.	TRBV4-3	TRBJ1-1	CASSGQMNTEAFF	TGCGCCAGCAGCGGGCAGATGAACACTGAAGCTTTCTTT
.	once	TRBV30	TRBJ2-5	CAWGGSGLPGETQYF	TGTGCCTGGGGGGGGTCCGGCCTCCCGGGAGAGACCCAGTACTTC
.	.	TRBV10-2	TRBJ2-7	CASNPGLLFYEQYF	TGCGCCAGCAACCCGGGACTCCTCTTCTACGAGCAGTACTTC
TRBD1	.	TRBV19	TRBJ1-2	CASSIPRDRRLPANYGYTF	TGTGCCAGTAGTATACCCCGGGACAGACGATTACCCGCTAACTATGGCTACACCTTC
.	.	TRBV27	TRBJ1-2	CASSLRTGYGYTF	TGTGCCAGCAGTCTCAGAACAGGGTATGGCTACACCTTC
.	.	TRBV5-1	TRBJ1-4	CASSLGRDNEKLFF	TGCGCCAGCAGCTTGGGGAGGGACAATGAAAAACTGTTTTTT
.	.	TRBV2	TRBJ1-1	CASSENRIGTEAFF	TGTGCCAGCAGTGAAAACAGGATCGGAACTGAAGCTTTCTTT
TRBD1	.	TRBV7-6	TRBJ2-7	CASSLRQGKGYEQYF	TGTGCCAGCAGCTTAAGACAGGGTAAGGGCTACGAGCAGTACTTC
.	.	TRBV15	TRBJ2-1	CATSRDFVSNEQFF	TGTGCCACCAGCAGAGATTTCGTGTCCAATGAGCAGTTCTTC
.	.	TRBV5-4	TRBJ1-1	CASSLALGRTEAFF	TGTGCCAGCAGCCTGGCTCTCGGTCGAACTGAAGCTTTCTTT
.	.	TRBV9	TRBJ1-3	CASSVVGSSGNTIYF	TGTGCCAGCAGCGTAGTTGGCAGCTCTGGAAACACCATATATTTT
.	.	TRBV5-1	TRBJ1-1	CASSLERSARGTEAFF	TGCGCCAGCAGCTTGGAGAGGTCGGCTCGAGGCACTGAAGCTTTCTTT
TRBD1	.	TRBV30	TRBJ1-2	CAAPFPDRGYGYTF	TGTGCCGCCCCCTTCCCGGACAGGGGTTATGGCTACACCTTC
TRBD2	.	TRBV5-4	TRBJ2-5	CASSLWGGETQYF	TGTGCCAGCAGCTTGTGGGGGGGAGAGACCCAGTACTTC
.	.	TRBV4-1	TRBJ1-4	CASSQESLTNEKLFF	TGCGCCAGCAGCCAAGAGAGCCTAACTAATGAAAAACTGTTTTTT
TRBD1	.	TRBV7-3	TRBJ1-1	CASSATGGGVAFF	TGTGCCAGCAGCGCCACAGGGGGCGGGGTGGCTTTCTTT
.	.	TRBV2	TRBJ1-6	CASRRPGENSPLHF	TGTGCCAGCCGCCGGCCCGGGGAAAATTCACCCCTCCACTTT
TRBD2	.	TRBV2	TRBJ2-5	CASTQWGLAGEETQYF	TGTGCCAGCACCCAATGGGGACTAGCGGGGGAAGAGACCCAGTACTTC
TRBD1	.	TRBV6-6	TRBJ1-1	CASSRQGKTEAFF	TGTGCCAGCAGTCGACAGGGGAAAACTGAAGCTTTCTTT
.	.	TRBV25-1	TRBJ2-7	CASRLRSGKGYEQYF	TGTGCCAGCAGGCTCCGGAGCGGTAAGGGCTACGAGCAGTACTTC
TRBD1	.	TRBV5-1	TRBJ2-7	CASSLVGTGIYEQYF	TGCGCCAGCAGCTTGGTTGGGACAGGGATCTACGAGCAGTACTTC
TRBD1	.	TRBV29-1	TRBJ2-3	CSVDRGLPDTQYF	TGCAGCGTTGACAGGGGGCTTCCAGATACGCAGTATTTT
.	.	TRBV2	TRBJ2-5	CASSREETQYF	TGTGCCAGCAGTAGAGAAGAGACCCAGTACTTC
TRBD1	.	TRBV6-5	TRBJ1-1	CASIGDRQNTEAFF	TGTGCCAGCATCGGGGACAGGCAGAACACTGAAGCTTTCTTT
.	.	TRBV10-1	TRBJ2-1	CASSVTPPTRATYNEQFF	TGCGCCAGCAGTGTTACCCCACCAACCAGGGCAACCTACAATGAGCAGTTCTTC
TRBD2	.	TRBV2	TRBJ2-7	CASSEASGKASSYEQYF	TGTGCCAGCAGTGAAGCTAGCGGGAAGGCGAGCTCCTACGAGCAGTACTTC
TRBD2	.	TRBV30	TRBJ2-3	CAWSRQVAGGTDTQYF	TGTGCCTGGAGTCGACAAGTAGCGGGGGGAACAGATACGCAGTATTTT
TRBD2	.	TRBV9	TRBJ2-7	CASSSGTSGTYEQYF	TGTGCCAGCAGCTCCGGGACTAGCGGGACCTACGAGCAGTACTTC
.	.	TRBV7-2	TRBJ1-2	CASSLVQGNYGYTF	TGTGCCAGCAGCTTAGTCCAGGGTAACTATGGCTACACCTTC
TRBD2	.	TRBV11-2	TRBJ2-5	CASSRGLAGGMQETQYF	TGTGCCAGCAGCCGAGGCCTAGCGGGGGGTATGCAAGAGACCCAGTACTTC
TRBD2	.	TRBV2	TRBJ2-1	CASGGRVGLAGSRVF	TGTGCCAGCGGGGGCCGAGTGGGACTAGCGGGATCAAGGGTCTTC
.	.	TRBV2	TRBJ2-1	CASSDGGRKQFF	TGTGCCAGCAGTGACGGGGGGCGAAAGCAGTTCTTC
TRBD2	.	TRBV9	TRBJ2-2	CASSATSGGGNTGELFF	TGTGCCAGCAGCGCGACTAGCGGGGGGGGTAACACCGGGGAGCTGTTTTTT
.	.	TRBV7-2	TRBJ1-2	CASSFSREDGYTF	TGTGCCAGCAGCTTCTCCAGGGAGGATGGCTACACCTTC
.	.	TRBV10-3	TRBJ2-5	CAISDGRGETQYF	TGTGCCATCAGTGATGGACGGGGGGAGACCCAGTACTTC
TRBD1	.	TRBV9	TRBJ2-7	CASSAGTGYEQYF	TGTGCCAGCAGCGCCGGGACAGGGTACGAGCAGTACTTC
TRBD1	.	TRBV9	TRBJ1-2	CASSAGQGAYGYTF	TGTGCCAGCAGCGCCGGACAGGGAGCCTATGGCTACACCTTC
TRBD1	.	TRBV6-5	TRBJ1-2	CASSPDRGVSYTF	TGTGCCAGCAGCCCCGACAGGGGAGTAAGCTACACCTTC
.	.	TRBV11-2	TRBJ2-7	CASSSRQVSYEQYF	TGTGCCAGCAGCTCCCGACAGGTATCCTACGAGCAGTACTTC
TRBD1	.	TRBV7-2	TRBJ2-1	CASSPRDRGDEQFF	TGTGCCAGCAGCCCTCGGGACAGGGGCGATGAGCAGTTCTTC
TRBD1	.	TRBV6-1	TRBJ2-6	CASRTGSGANVLTF	TGTGCCAGCAGGACAGGGTCAGGGGCCAACGTCCTGACTTTC
TRBD1	.	TRBV5-4	TRBJ1-1	CASSNSGTGVWGTEAFF	TGTGCCAGCAGCAACTCCGGGACAGGGGTTTGGGGCACTGAAGCTTTCTTT
TRBD1	.	TRBV30	TRBJ2-3	CAMEADRGTWDTQYF	TGTGCTATGGAGGCGGACAGGGGAACGTGGGATACGCAGTATTTT
TRBD2	.	TRBV30	TRBJ2-3	CAWSVGGGNTDTQYF	TGTGCCTGGAGTGTCGGGGGAGGGAATACAGATACGCAGTATTTT
TRBD1	once	TRBV9	TRBJ1-1	CASSVVGQSPEAFF	TGTGCCAGCAGCGTAGTGGGACAGAGCCCTGAAGCTTTCTTT
.	.	TRBV5-1	TRBJ2-1	CASSFGGVGYNEQFF	TGCGCCAGCAGCTTTGGGGGCGTGGGATACAATGAGCAGTTCTTC